This T cell receptor (beta chain) was retrieved from a study of T cell clones after liver transplantation. Regarding the study as a whole: Conclusions were preliminary, with small, heterogeneous patient groups.

Sequencing was performed with immunoSEQ multiplex PCR; in TCRdb, only in-frame clones are kept and a portion is missing. The sample shows more than 95,000 clones, about 81% of them seen only once. About this clone itself: What it binds is unknown.

The V and J ends lost 11 bases and 2 bases respectively, with 13 bases between them. Germline V gene sequence: CDR1 MNHNS, CDR2 SASEGT. The CDR3 loop spans 13 amino acids. The TCR was taken from a human donor who received a liver transplant. The V and J genes are TRBV6-1 and TRBJ1-5; maybe TRBD1 (6 bases). Source: CD4+ T cells from blood, taken before liver transplant. The CDR3 DNA is TGTGCCGGACGGACAGTGGGCAATCAGCCCCAGCATTTT. It codes for CAGRTVGNQPQHF.